These 27 T cell receptor beta chains came from one sample sequenced in a study of blood T cell repertoires in COVID-19. The protocol was immunoSEQ multiplex PCR, while the TCRdb copy is restricted to in-frame clones and leaves out a portion. Of roughly 70,000 clones detected, roughly 78% appear once; the ten largest clones hold about 9.8%. What was sequenced was peripheral blood. These receptors were taken from a human donor in a cohort sampled during active COVID-19.

By share of the sample, this clone is medium-sized. The chain combines TRBV11-2 with TRBJ2-7, with a possible D match to TRBD2 (5 bases). The ends were cut back, 5 bases at V and 2 bases at J, with 13 bases in the middle. The CDR3 spans 14 residues. Per the germline V gene, CDR1 is SGHAT and CDR2 is FQNNGV. CDR3 sequence (DNA): TGTGCCAGCAGCCCCAGTCCGGGAACCTACGAGCAGTACTTC. It specifies CASSPSPGTYEQYF.

This clone was observed a handful of times. The chain combines TRBV4-1 with TRBJ1-1, with a possible D match to TRBD1 (6 bases). V was trimmed by 2 bases and J by 4 bases, leaving 11 bases between them. From germline, CDR1 is MGHRA and CDR2 YSYEKL. The CDR3 contains 14 residues. The CDR3 reads CASSQPRGGTEAFF. CDR3 nucleotides: TGCGCCAGCAGCCAACCCAGGGGCGGCACTGAAGCTTTCTTT.

The gene calls are TRBV12-3 or TRBV12-4 and TRBJ1-6; the D is unclear. The V and J ends lost 4 bases and 10 bases respectively, with 8 bases between them. This CDR3 comprises 12 residues. The CDR3 reads CASSSFGSPLHF. The CDR3 DNA sequence: TGTGCCAGCAGTTCGTTCGGGTCACCCCTCCACTTT.

The chain links TRBV7-4 to TRBJ1-5; D gene unclear. The length of the CDR3 is 17 residues. Trimming stripped 2 bases from V and 1 base from J, with 15 bases between. Germline V gene data show CDR1 as SGHVT and CDR2 as SQSDAQ. The CDR3 coding sequence is TGTGCCAGCAGCTTAATCCCGTGCACTTGGAGCAATCAGCCCCAGCATTTT. Its translation: CASSLIPCTWSNQPQHF.

The chain couples TRBV6-5 to TRBJ1-1, with D unresolved. The germline V gene has CDR1 MNHEY and CDR2 SVGAGI. V dropped 2 bases and J dropped 1 base, with 11 bases sitting between them. The CDR3 length is 15 residues. Here the CDR3 DNA reads TGTGCCAGCAGTTACCTTGCCACTGGGAACACTGAAGCTTTCTTT. Protein product: CASSYLATGNTEAFF.

The chain is built from TRBV27 and TRBJ2-7; tentatively, D is TRBD1 (5 bases). V lost 5 bases and J lost 6, with 11 bases in between. CDR1 is MNHEY, CDR2 SMNVEV, per germline (reference sequence). This CDR3 has 12 residues. The CDR3 loop is CASSPVQGEQYF. The CDR3 DNA sequence: TGTGCCAGCAGTCCAGTTCAGGGCGAGCAGTACTTC.

This chain uses TRBV19 with TRBJ2-7; 9 nucleotides match TRBD1. After removal of 4 bases from V and 5 bases from J, the junction contained 9 bases not matched to a gene. The CDR3 sequence is 15 residues long. CDR1 and CDR2 from the germline V gene are LNHDA and SQIVND (reference sequence). The CDR3 protein is CASSTPGTGLNEQYF. CDR3 nucleotides: TGTGCCAGTAGTACCCCCGGGACAGGGTTGAACGAGCAGTACTTC.

V is TRBV5-4 and J is TRBJ1-1, with a possible D match to TRBD1 (6 bases). The CDR3 sequence is 14 residues long. Trimming shortened V by 4 bases and J by 4 bases, and 14 bases separated the two germline ends. Germline CDR1 is SGHNT and CDR2 is YYREEE (reference sequence). In DNA, the CDR3 is TGTGCCAGCAGCGCCACAGGGTTGGGCACTGAAGCTTTCTTT. Translating gives CASSATGLGTEAFF.

The rearrangement uses TRBV11-2 and TRBJ1-6; D might be TRBD1 (6 bases). The CDR3 sequence is 15 residues long. V lost 6 bases and J lost 3, with 12 bases in between. Germline V CDR1 and CDR2: SGHAT, FQNNGV. For the CDR3, the DNA is TGTGCCAGCAGACACGGACAGAACTATAATTCACCCCTCCACTTT. Its translation is CASRHGQNYNSPLHF.

The chain recombines TRBV28 with TRBJ2-1, with 13 nucleotides matching TRBD2. J was trimmed by 6 bases and V by 6 bases; bases with no gene match: 5. The CDR3 extends over 15 amino acids. In germline, CDR1 is MDHEN, CDR2 SYDVKM. The CDR3 nucleotides are TGTGCCAGCAGGCCCGGACTAGCGGGAGTCAATGAGCAGTTCTTC. Its translation: CASRPGLAGVNEQFF.

V and J are TRBV28 and TRBJ1-2; the match to TRBD1 covers 9 bases. The CDR3 is 13 residues long. The germline gives CDR1 MDHEN, CDR2 SYDVKM. V shed 4 bases, J shed 8 bases, and the junction held 5 bases outside the gene matches. The CDR3 region has the DNA TGTGCCAGCAGTTCACAGGGGGCGGGCGGCTACACCTTC. This codes for CASSSQGAGGYTF.

The rearrangement joins TRBV6-6 to TRBJ2-4; TRBD1 is a possible D gene (5 bases). Germline values: CDR1 MNHNY, CDR2 SVGAGI (reference sequence). The CDR3 runs 16 residues. V was clipped by 2 bases and J by 2 bases, with 13 bases between them. CDR3 bases: TGTGCCAGCAGTTACCCCCAGGGCTCGCCCAAAAACATTCAGTACTTC. Amino acid sequence: CASSYPQGSPKNIQYF.

This chain joins TRBV9 and TRBJ2-7; a possible D gene is TRBD1 (6 bases). Trimming shortened V by 0 bases and J by 0 bases, and 13 bases separated the two germline ends. The CDR3 is made up of 16 amino acids. CDR1 is SGDLS and CDR2 is YYNGEE in the germline V gene. The CDR3 DNA follows: TGTGCCAGCAGCGTAGAAGGGACAACAACCTCCTACGAGCAGTACTTC. This sequence encodes CASSVEGTTTSYEQYF.

The CDR3 DNA reads as TGTGCCAGCACCAAACGCGGAGGAAGCTCCTACGAGCAGTACTTC. It specifies CASTKRGGSSYEQYF. The chain recombines TRBV6-6 with TRBJ2-7; D is perhaps TRBD2 (5 bases). V dropped 7 bases and J dropped 0 bases, with 16 bases sitting between them. CDR1 is MNHNY, CDR2 SVGAGI, per germline (reference sequence). The CDR3 contains 15 residues.

The chain joins TRBV30 to TRBJ2-1; TRBD2 aligns across 7 bases. Trimming removed 2 bases from V and 2 bases from J; junction bases left unmatched: 6. Germline loops: CDR1 GTSNPN, CDR2 SVGIG (reference sequence). The CDR3 is made up of 15 amino acids. As DNA, the CDR3 is TGTGCCTGGAGTCAGCTAGCGGTCCCCTACAATGAGCAGTTCTTC. As protein: CAWSQLAVPYNEQFF.

This chain uses TRBV18 with TRBJ2-1; 8 bases align to TRBD1. Germline CDR1 reads KGHSH; CDR2 reads LQKENI. V lost 6 bases and J lost 8; bases outside the gene matches: 18. The CDR3 length is 17 residues. The CDR3 DNA sequence: TGTGCCAGCTCGCCGACCGCCCGGACAGGGCCCTCGGATGAGCAGTTCTTC. Amino acids: CASSPTARTGPSDEQFF.

This clone has a handful of counts. The chain's CDR3 is CASSLDGGMKTQYF. The CDR3 region has the DNA TGCGCCAGCAGCTTGGATGGGGGCATGAAGACCCAGTACTTC. V is TRBV5-1 and J is TRBJ2-5; possibly TRBD1 for D (6 bases). V lost 0 bases and J 6 bases, leaving 12 bases between the germline ends. This CDR3 spans 14 amino acids. Per germline, CDR1 SGHRS and CDR2 YFSETQ.

The rearrangement links TRBV5-4 to TRBJ2-5; D is unclear. The length of the CDR3 is 13 residues. CDR1 SGHNT and CDR2 YYREEE come from the germline V gene (reference sequence). Trimming took 3 bases from V and 0 from J, leaving 6 bases between them. DNA of the CDR3: TGTGCCAGCAGCTCATTCCACCAAGAGACCCAGTACTTC. Its protein product is CASSSFHQETQYF. The complete variable domain, with remaining parts taken from reference TRBV5-4 and TRBJ2-5, reads ETGVTQSPTHLIKTRGQQVTLRCSSQSGHNTVSWYQQALGQGPQFIFQYYREEENGRGNFPPRFSGLQFPNYSSELNVNALELDDSALYLCASSSFHQETQYFGPGTRLLVL.

The chain uses TRBV5-6 and TRBJ2-7; 12 nucleotides agree with TRBD2. CDR3 length equals 15 residues. The germline CDR1 and CDR2 sequences are SGHDT and YYEEEE. V dropped 4 bases and J dropped 3; count of bases not matched to a gene: 5. CDR3 nucleotide sequence: TGTGCCAGCAGCCCTCCGGGACTAGCGGGCTACGAGCAGTACTTC. Translating it yields CASSPPGLAGYEQYF. Looking up the rest from reference TRBV5-6 and TRBJ2-7 gives the full variable domain: DAGVTQSPTHLIKTRGQQVTLRCSPKSGHDTVSWYQQALGQGPQFIFQYYEEEERQRGNFPDRFSGHQFPNYSSELNVNALLLGDSALYLCASSPPGLAGYEQYFGPGTRLTVT.

The rearrangement links TRBV19 to TRBJ2-1; TRBD1 agrees at 7 bases. There are 13 residues in the CDR3. The ends lost 6 bases at V and 6 bases at J; junction bases unmatched: 5. The germline gives CDR1 LNHDA, CDR2 SQIVND (reference sequence). The CDR3 nucleotides read TGTGCCAGTAGAACAGGGGTTGGCAATGAGCAGTTCTTC. Translated, it gives CASRTGVGNEQFF.

This clone has only a few counts. This sequence joins TRBV13 and TRBJ1-2, with 8 positions matching TRBD1. The germline V gene has CDR1 PRHDT and CDR2 FYEKMQ (reference sequence). V lost 5 bases to trimming and J lost 4 bases; unmatched junction nucleotides: 3. The CDR3 spans 13 residues. CDR3 sequence reads: CASSVDRGYGYTF. The CDR3 region has the DNA TGTGCCAGCAGCGTAGACAGGGGCTATGGCTACACCTTC.

The chain combines TRBV24-1 with TRBJ2-2, with a tentative D call TRBD1 (6 bases). The CDR3 covers 12 residues. V lost 10 bases to trimming and J lost 7 bases, with 12 bases between them. Germline assignment: CDR1 KGHDR and CDR2 SFDVKD. The CDR3 region has the DNA TGTGCCACTGGGGGCTTGAGCGGGGAGCTGTTTTTT. Translating it yields CATGGLSGELFF.

The chain uses TRBV7-2 and TRBJ2-7; D is possibly TRBD2 (6 bases). The germline V gene encodes CDR1 SGHTA and CDR2 FQGNSA. CDR3 length: 15 amino acids. Trimming removed 5 bases from V and 0 bases from J, with 14 bases in between. The CDR3: CASSPSGLGSYEQYF. CDR3 nucleotide sequence: TGTGCCAGCAGCCCGAGCGGGCTGGGCTCCTACGAGCAGTACTTC.

The chain has TRBV13 and TRBJ1-1; TRBD1 aligns across 9 bases. With 4 bases clipped from V and 5 bases from J, the junction kept 5 bases outside the gene matches. This CDR3 has 14 residues. Germline assignment: CDR1 PRHDT and CDR2 FYEKMQ (reference sequence). This chain's CDR3 is CASSSGQGYTEAFF. CDR3 nucleotide sequence: TGTGCCAGCAGCTCCGGACAGGGGTATACTGAAGCTTTCTTT.

This chain uses TRBV29-1 with TRBJ2-6; D might be TRBD1 (5 bases). The germline V gene encodes CDR1 SQVTM and CDR2 ANQGSEA. V was cut by 8 bases and J by 0 bases, with 14 bases left in between. The CDR3 has 15 amino acids. CDR3 amino acids: CSYSDSYSGANVLTF. The CDR3 coding sequence is TGCAGCTATAGTGACAGTTACTCTGGGGCCAACGTCCTGACTTTC.

The chain links TRBV5-1 to TRBJ2-3; TRBD2 matches at 7 bases. CDR1 is SGHRS and CDR2 is YFSETQ in the germline V gene. V lost 0 bases to trimming and J lost 4 bases; unmatched junction nucleotides: 8. This CDR3 has 16 residues. DNA of the CDR3: TGCGCCAGCAGCTTGGTACTTACTAGCGCCTCAGATACGCAGTATTTT. It yields the protein CASSLVLTSASDTQYF.

This rearrangement joins TRBV2 to TRBJ2-7; the match to TRBD2 covers 10 bases. The CDR3 is made up of 14 amino acids. The germline V gene encodes CDR1 SNHLY and CDR2 FYNNEI. Trimming cost V 7 bases and J 4 bases; bases outside gene matches: 7. CDR3 in DNA: TGTGCCAGCAAGCGGAGCGGGAGGGTTTACGAGCAGTACTTC. Its translation is CASKRSGRVYEQYF.